A selection of T cell receptor beta chains follows, all from one sample in a study of blood T cell repertoires in COVID-19. Method: immunoSEQ multiplex PCR; TCRdb's copy keeps in-frame clones and lacks some. The top ten hold 0.58% of the sample, which has 150,000 or so clones, about 88% seen once. Material: peripheral blood. The origin of the receptors is a man in his 60s with COVID-19, enrolled during active disease. The conserved cysteine and the conserved F or W are not part of the CDR3 here. Fields, in order: V gene, CDR3 protein.

v_gene: TRBV7-2
CDR3aa: ASSLYSYGYT

v_gene: TRBV6-2/TRBV6-3
CDR3aa: ASSYRAGVVTGELF

v_gene: TRBV5-1
CDR3aa: ASSLQGTEQF

v_gene: TRBV6-2/TRBV6-3
CDR3aa: ASSSQGNSNQPQH

v_gene: TRBV9
CDR3aa: ASSDGTSGGALETQY

v_gene: TRBV12-3/TRBV12-4
CDR3aa: ASSKTEIYGYT

v_gene: TRBV5-1
CDR3aa: ASSLTGQGTTEAF

v_gene: TRBV27
CDR3aa: ASSLGGLYGYT

v_gene: TRBV7-2
CDR3aa: ASSSYRVSYNSPLH

v_gene: TRBV24-1
CDR3aa: ATSLTGDFTDTQY

v_gene: TRBV9
CDR3aa: ASSVGVSPSNQPQH

v_gene: TRBV3-1/TRBV3-2
CDR3aa: ASSHGQANSPLH

v_gene: TRBV6-5
CDR3aa: ASRVGGKETQY

v_gene: TRBV28
CDR3aa: ASSPSKQGGGEAF

v_gene: TRBV19
CDR3aa: ASSLRTGVGTEAF

v_gene: TRBV5-8
CDR3aa: ASSPRDNLPQY

v_gene: TRBV2
CDR3aa: ASSEAGQGVSPLH

v_gene: TRBV27
CDR3aa: ASSLPTGSISTDTQY

v_gene: TRBV11-3
CDR3aa: ASTPGSGETQY

v_gene: TRBV27
CDR3aa: ASGTGGPYNEQF

v_gene: TRBV4-3
CDR3aa: ASSQEFEGPHPDTQY

v_gene: TRBV7-8
CDR3aa: ASTQGGRDEQF

v_gene: TRBV6-2/TRBV6-3
CDR3aa: ASSRSGLGSSPLH

v_gene: TRBV27
CDR3aa: ASSSLGGFYGYT

v_gene: TRBV13
CDR3aa: ASSLPGLVEQF

v_gene: TRBV28
CDR3aa: ASSLLGRGDGYT

v_gene: TRBV24-1
CDR3aa: ATSDPGQKDYGYT

v_gene: TRBV6-6
CDR3aa: ASSTPTDYEQY

v_gene: TRBV2
CDR3aa: ASSEALTGANEQF

v_gene: TRBV5-4
CDR3aa: ASSLGAGIDQY

v_gene: TRBV24-1
CDR3aa: ATSAAGGDYGYT

v_gene: TRBV7-6
CDR3aa: ASSLAGLAGGNEQF

v_gene: TRBV6-5
CDR3aa: ASSRTGGAPIEQY

v_gene: TRBV6-2/TRBV6-3
CDR3aa: ASSPPRQVTGTYEQY

v_gene: TRBV4-3
CDR3aa: ASSRVVRGTQY

v_gene: TRBV9
CDR3aa: ASRGQGESEAF

v_gene: TRBV4-2
CDR3aa: ASSHAAGLAEADTQY

v_gene: TRBV6-6
CDR3aa: ATGRQGLSGANVLT

v_gene: TRBV6-6
CDR3aa: ASRQKQGAPSPLH

v_gene: TRBV19
CDR3aa: ASEGSSPGTGMREQY

v_gene: TRBV7-9
CDR3aa: ASSENAGATEAF

v_gene: TRBV19
CDR3aa: ASSTVRSSYNSPLH

v_gene: TRBV5-5
CDR3aa: ASSLDGQHTDTQY

v_gene: TRBV4-3
CDR3aa: ASSQEGWGLQY

v_gene: TRBV5-1
CDR3aa: ASSSGTGIAETQY

v_gene: TRBV7-9
CDR3aa: ASSLGAGGAYNEQF

v_gene: TRBV27
CDR3aa: ASSWKPGTRTGELF

v_gene: TRBV7-3
CDR3aa: ASSLIGGVGETQY

v_gene: TRBV29-1
CDR3aa: SVETGVNQPQH

v_gene: TRBV7-2
CDR3aa: ASSLVTYSYNSPLH

v_gene: TRBV7-2
CDR3aa: ASSLFPGGRGVDTQY

v_gene: TRBV11-3
CDR3aa: ASSLAGYHQETQY

v_gene: TRBV24-1
CDR3aa: ATSDWGGGTASNEQF

v_gene: TRBV24-1
CDR3aa: ATSDWQGSTGELF

v_gene: TRBV5-1
CDR3aa: ASADSGGAFYNEQF